One and the same sample provided the 30 T cell receptor beta chains below, sequenced in a study of early T cells in non-severe SARS-CoV-2 infection. In TCRdb, the 5' RACE reads were re-called with MiXCR into one record per CDR3 protein. The sample holds fewer than 95,000 distinct CDR3 sequences, 16% seen once. The material sequenced was whole blood, taken at baseline. The receptor source for this set is an adult who was a healthcare worker with PCR-confirmed SARS-CoV-2 infection or an uninfected control (not recorded which).

This clonotype was seen only a few times. J is TRBJ2-4 and V is TRBV12-3 or TRBV12-4; a weak D match, TRBD1 (6 bases). The V gene lost 4 bases and the J gene lost 3 bases, with 10 bases spanning the gap. This CDR3 has 14 amino acids. CDR3 sequence: CASSSQGSKNIQYF. The CDR3 nucleotides read TGTGCCAGCAGTTCACAGGGCAGCAAAAACATTCAGTACTTC.

There are a few counts of this clonotype. The rearrangement joins TRBV29-1 to TRBJ2-7, with D maybe TRBD2 (6 bases). This CDR3 spans 15 amino acids. V lost 8 bases and J lost 7, with 27 bases in between. Looked up from germline, CDR1 is SQVTM and CDR2 is ANQGSEA. CDR3 region: CSPRRGPGARYEQYF. The CDR3, as DNA: TGCAGCCCGCGGCGGGGCCCGGGAGCCCGTTATGAGCAGTACTTC.

This clonotype was observed a handful of times. This sequence joins TRBV11-2 and TRBJ2-7; no clear D. Germline values: CDR1 SGHAT, CDR2 FQNNGV. V shed 0 bases and J shed 3 bases, with 12 bases lying between them. This CDR3 is 15 amino acids long. CDR3 region: CASSLEDPPNYEQYF. CDR3 sequence (DNA): TGTGCCAGCAGCTTAGAAGACCCGCCCAACTACGAGCAGTACTTC.

The rearrangement links TRBV20-1 to TRBJ1-5; 8 bases fit TRBD1. Germline values: CDR1 DFQATT, CDR2 SNEGSKA (reference sequence). The CDR3 extends over 13 amino acids. V gave up 4 bases and J gave up 3 bases; unmatched junction bases: 2. The CDR3 loop is CSATQGVNQPQHF. CDR3 DNA sequence: TGCAGTGCTACACAGGGGGTCAATCAGCCCCAGCATTTT.

V usage is TRBV7-2 and J usage is TRBJ2-3; 7 bases match TRBD1. Germline assignment: CDR1 SGHTA and CDR2 FQGNSA. With 5 bases clipped from V and 2 bases from J, the junction kept 7 bases outside the gene matches. This CDR3 is 15 amino acids long. As DNA, the CDR3 is TGTGCCAGCAGCCCCGCAGGGGGTCTCACAGATACGCAGTATTTT. This codes for CASSPAGGLTDTQYF.

This clonotype was recorded at least ten times. CDR3 protein: CAWMGEGDSPLHF. The CDR3 bases are TGTGCCTGGATGGGGGAAGGCGATTCACCCCTCCACTTT. The V and J genes are TRBV30 and TRBJ1-6; tentative D call: TRBD1 (5 bases). The germline CDR1 and CDR2 sequences are GTSNPN and SVGIG (reference sequence). The CDR3 is made up of 13 amino acids. V gave up 4 bases and J gave up 8 bases, with 12 bases separating them. The variable domain in full, with the rest retrieved from reference TRBV30 and TRBJ1-6, is SQTIHQWPATLVQPVGSPLSLECTVEGTSNPNLYWYRQAAGRGLQLLFYSVGIGQISSEVPQNLSASRPQDRQFILSSKKLLLSDSGFYLCAWMGEGDSPLHFGNGTRLTVT.

At least ten counts were recorded for this clonotype. The chain's CDR3 is CASSEESAKRTQYF. The CDR3 DNA sequence: TGTGCCAGCAGTGAAGAGTCAGCTAAGAGGACCCAGTACTTC. The V gene is TRBV6-1, the J gene TRBJ2-5; D remains unclear. Trimming removed 1 base at V and 7 bases at J, with 13 bases between. Germline CDR1 MNHNS, CDR2 SASEGT. CDR3 size: 14 residues.

The sample holds a few counts of this clonotype. The rearrangement joins TRBV7-6 to TRBJ2-3, with 8 bases that match TRBD2. The length of the CDR3 is 16 residues. V lost 0 bases and J lost 6; bases outside the gene matches: 8. The germline V gene encodes CDR1 SGHVS and CDR2 FNYEAQ. The CDR3 spells CASSLALTGGSDTQYF. CDR3 bases: TGTGCCAGCAGCTTAGCGCTCACGGGAGGGTCCGATACGCAGTATTTT.

This clonotype was counted many times. The rearrangement uses TRBV7-2 and TRBJ2-3; D not certain. The V gene's germline CDR1 is SGHTA and CDR2 FQGNSA. The CDR3 has 15 residues. Trimming removed 1 base from V and 1 base from J, with 9 bases in between. The CDR3 DNA reads TGTGCCAGCAGCTTAGAGGGAACTGGCACAGATACGCAGTATTTT. Translated, it gives CASSLEGTGTDTQYF.

Worth noting for this clonotype: A much larger clone sits a single nucleotide away, making a read error possible. This chain joins TRBV12-3 or TRBV12-4 and TRBJ2-3; D ambiguous. Trimming took 6 bases from V and 7 from J, leaving 8 bases between them. This CDR3 contains 11 residues. CDR3 in amino acids: CASSPRHTQYF. The CDR3 coding sequence is TGTGCCAGCAGCCCGAGACATACGCAGTATTTT.

The chain links TRBV4-1 to TRBJ1-2; D is uncertain. Trimming cost V 0 bases and J 8 bases, with 22 bases left between them. This CDR3 comprises 17 residues. Germline loops: CDR1 MGHRA, CDR2 YSYEKL. In DNA form, the CDR3 reads TGCGCCAGCAGCCAAGACCGCAGAAACACGTTTAGAGGCGGCTACACCTTC. Amino acids: CASSQDRRNTFRGGYTF.

This clonotype was seen repeatedly, ten times or more. CDR3 protein: CASSETDQTPQHF. The CDR3 nucleotides read TGCGCCAGCAGTGAAACGGACCAAACGCCCCAGCATTTT. This chain connects TRBV10-2 to TRBJ1-5, with unresolved D. V was cut by 3 bases and J by 9 bases, with 12 bases left in between. The length of the CDR3 is 13 residues. CDR1 and CDR2 (germline): WSHSY, SAAADI.

This clonotype was observed a handful of times. The chain joins TRBV12-3 or TRBV12-4 to TRBJ1-5, with a weak D call TRBD1 (5 bases). The CDR3 runs to 14 residues. Trimming removed 6 bases from V and 4 bases from J, with 13 bases in between. The CDR3 DNA follows: TGTGCCAGCAGGCCGGGGGGGATTAATCAGCCCCAGCATTTT. Protein product: CASRPGGINQPQHF.

The genes are TRBV20-1 and TRBJ2-7; D might be TRBD1 (6 bases). Trimming removed 5 bases at V and 9 bases at J, with 14 bases between. CDR3 length equals 11 residues. The germline gives CDR1 DFQATT, CDR2 SNEGSKA (reference sequence). DNA for the CDR3: TGCAGTGCTGGGACATGGCAAGGGCAGTACTTC. It codes for CSAGTWQGQYF.

V and J are TRBV20-1 and TRBJ2-1; no clear D gene. The CDR3 has 11 residues. V was shortened by 6 bases and J by 7 bases, with 10 bases between the two germline ends. Germline V gene lookup returns CDR1 DFQATT and CDR2 SNEGSKA (reference sequence). The CDR3 DNA sequence: TGCAGTGCCGCCCCCGGGAATGAGCAGTTCTTC. This encodes CSAAPGNEQFF.

This clonotype has more than one count but fewer than ten. J is TRBJ2-7 and V is TRBV28; D assignment may be TRBD1 or TRBD2 (6 bases each). CDR1 and CDR2 (germline): MDHEN, SYDVKM. V was cut by 6 bases and J by 5 bases, with 17 bases left in between. This CDR3 contains 14 residues. CDR3 DNA: TGTGCCAGCAGCCTACAGGGAGGAGTCGACGAGCAGTACTTC. Its translation: CASSLQGGVDEQYF.

This clonotype was recorded a few times. The CDR3, as DNA: TGTGCCAGCAGTTACTGGGGACAGCGGAAAACTGAAGCTTTCTTT. Protein product: CASSYWGQRKTEAFF. This rearrangement joins TRBV6-5 to TRBJ1-1; 7 nucleotides align to TRBD1. The CDR3 sequence is 15 residues long. Germline values: CDR1 MNHEY, CDR2 SVGAGI. J gave up 5 bases and V 1 base, and 7 bases lay outside the gene matches.

The table lists this clonotype with many counts. The CDR3 DNA follows: TGCGCCAGCAGCTTGAACGGGATCTACAATGAGCAGTTCTTC. Its protein is CASSLNGIYNEQFF. The chain uses TRBV5-1 and TRBJ2-1, with D maybe TRBD2 (5 bases). The CDR3 loop spans 14 amino acids. Deletions cut 1 base from V and 3 bases from J, with 8 bases between. CDR1 and CDR2 (germline): SGHRS, YFSETQ.

This clonotype was seen more than once but under ten times. The chain carries TRBV6-2 or TRBV6-3 and TRBJ2-3; D gene uncertain. Trimming took off 7 bases at V and 2 bases at J, with 16 bases between the two ends. The CDR3 runs 15 residues. Per the germline V gene, CDR1 is MNHEY and CDR2 is SVGEGT. The CDR3 DNA reads TGTGCCAGCAACCCTCTTGCCGGCCCCACAGATACGCAGTATTTT. Its translation: CASNPLAGPTDTQYF.

The chain is built from TRBV11-2 and TRBJ2-7; tentative D call: TRBD2 (5 bases). Trimming removed 6 bases at V and 7 bases at J, with 16 bases between. The CDR3 totals 13 residues. CDR1 and CDR2 from the germline V gene are SGHAT and FQNNGV. The CDR3 loop is CASSLVGPGEQYF. The CDR3 DNA reads TGTGCCAGCAGTCTAGTCGGGCCGGGGGAGCAGTACTTC.

The sample holds many counts of this clonotype. This rearrangement joins TRBV7-9 to TRBJ1-4, with D possibly TRBD1 on 6 matching bases. Looked up from germline, CDR1 is SEHNR and CDR2 is FQNEAQ (reference sequence). The V and J ends lost 5 bases and 8 bases respectively, with 18 bases between them. CDR3 length: 15 amino acids. The CDR3 loop is CASSPRVQGGEKLFF. DNA of the CDR3: TGTGCCAGCAGCCCCCGGGTCCAAGGGGGAGAAAAACTGTTTTTT.

This clonotype appeared a few times. The V and J genes are TRBV6-2 or TRBV6-3 and TRBJ2-5; D not resolved. CDR3 length: 13 residues. Germline V gene data show CDR1 as MNHEY and CDR2 as SVGEGT. Trimming took 4 bases from V and 2 from J, leaving 8 bases between them. CDR3 sequence reads: CASSFGLQETQYF. The CDR3 DNA reads as TGTGCCAGCAGTTTCGGGTTACAAGAGACCCAGTACTTC.

This clonotype was seen more than once but under ten times. This chain joins TRBV12-3 or TRBV12-4 and TRBJ2-7; 12 positions match TRBD2. The CDR3 is made up of 20 amino acids. The V and J ends lost 5 bases and 5 bases, in that order; junction bases with no gene match: 22. The CDR3 DNA reads TGTGCCAGCAGTCTCTCAGGACTAGCGGGACCCCCGACGGCTACGCACGAGCAGTACTTC. Its translation: CASSLSGLAGPPTATHEQYF.

This clonotype was counted a few times. The junction departs from germline at one end; a sequencing error may be responsible. CDR3 DNA: TGTGCCAACAGCCCCCAGTTAGGGGGTAGCTACAATGAGCAGTTCTTC. It yields the protein CANSPQLGGSYNEQFF. The chain couples TRBV7-2 to TRBJ2-1; possibly TRBD1 for D (6 bases). CDR1 and CDR2 (germline): SGHTA, FQGNSA. This CDR3 is built from 16 residues.

This clonotype has more than one count but fewer than ten. The junction does not match germline at one end; this may be a read error. The chain uses TRBV20-1 and TRBJ2-7; the match to TRBD2 covers 9 bases. CDR3 length: 15 amino acids. Looked up from germline, CDR1 is DFQATT and CDR2 is SNEGSKA (reference sequence). CDR3 nucleotide sequence: TGCAGTGCTTCTAGGTATCCTAGCGGGACCTACGAACAGTACTTC. It translates to CSASRYPSGTYEQYF.

This clonotype was observed a few times. The rearrangement joins TRBV6-2 or TRBV6-3 to TRBJ2-7; perhaps TRBD2 as D (6 bases). Germline V gene sequence: CDR1 MNHEY, CDR2 SVGEGT. The V and J ends lost 7 bases and 7 bases respectively, with 20 bases between them. The CDR3 spans 14 residues. CDR3 sequence (DNA): TGTGCCAGCAACGAACAGGACTACGGCTTGGAGCAGTACTTC. The encoded protein is CASNEQDYGLEQYF.

The CDR3 here is CASSAGGVATDTQYF. The DNA for the CDR3 is TGTGCCAGCAGCGCCGGAGGGGTGGCCACAGATACGCAGTATTTT. The chain employs TRBV5-4 and TRBJ2-3; weak D call: TRBD2 (6 bases). In germline, CDR1 is SGHNT, CDR2 YYREEE (reference sequence). V gave up 4 bases and J gave up 2 bases, with 14 bases separating them. The CDR3 contains 15 residues.

There are a few counts of this clonotype. This chain's CDR3 is CASSHTSYEQYF. The CDR3 DNA sequence: TGTGCCAGCAGCCATACCTCCTACGAGCAGTACTTC. The chain has TRBV3-1 and TRBJ2-7; D is uncertain. V lost 3 bases to trimming and J lost 0 bases, with 3 bases between them. CDR3 length: 12 amino acids. Germline lookup yields CDR1 LGHDT and CDR2 YNNKEL (reference sequence).

This clonotype occurred a few times. The junction shows a germline mismatch at one end, possibly a read error. The chain couples TRBV7-8 to TRBJ2-3; 8 bases map to TRBD2. This CDR3 is 16 amino acids long. Germline V CDR1 and CDR2: SGHVS, FQNEAQ. The DNA of the CDR3 is TGTGCCAGCAGCCCCGCCGGGAGGGTAGGCGCAGATACACAGTATTTT. Amino acid sequence: CASSPAGRVGADTQYF.

This clonotype was counted only a few times. The chain uses TRBV6-2 or TRBV6-3 and TRBJ1-1; D gene uncertain. The CDR3 sequence is 12 residues long. Germline lookup yields CDR1 MNHEY and CDR2 SVGEGT. Trimming took off 0 bases at V and 7 bases at J, with 6 bases between the two ends. CDR3 residues: CASSYSGIEAFF. CDR3 nucleotides: TGTGCCAGCAGTTACTCCGGAATTGAAGCTTTCTTT.